The present T cell receptor beta chain was sequenced within a study of blood T cell repertoires in COVID-19. Turning to the study itself: Acute and convalescent COVID-19 samples came from the United States, Italy and Spain. The analysed material was cDNA or gDNA that came from T cells, B-cell-depleted T cells, or PBMCs.

Sequenced by immunoSEQ multiplex PCR; TCRdb stores in-frame clones only, minus some. The data contain about 280,000 clones, roughly 80% of them seen just once; the ten biggest clones take up about 5%. This CDR3 is 14 amino acids long. Trimming left V 1 base short and J 0 bases short, with 6 bases between. Germline CDR1 and CDR2: LGHDT and YNNKEL (reference sequence). This sequence originates from a man aged 35-49 years who had been exposed to COVID-19. The sample consisted of PBMCs or T cells enriched from blood (not recorded which). The genes are TRBV3-1 (or the pseudogene TRBV3-2) and TRBJ1-2, with D possibly being TRBD1 (5 bases). The CDR3: CASSQGTSNYGYTF. CDR3 sequence (DNA): TGTGCCAGCAGCCAAGGGACATCTAACTATGGCTACACCTTC.